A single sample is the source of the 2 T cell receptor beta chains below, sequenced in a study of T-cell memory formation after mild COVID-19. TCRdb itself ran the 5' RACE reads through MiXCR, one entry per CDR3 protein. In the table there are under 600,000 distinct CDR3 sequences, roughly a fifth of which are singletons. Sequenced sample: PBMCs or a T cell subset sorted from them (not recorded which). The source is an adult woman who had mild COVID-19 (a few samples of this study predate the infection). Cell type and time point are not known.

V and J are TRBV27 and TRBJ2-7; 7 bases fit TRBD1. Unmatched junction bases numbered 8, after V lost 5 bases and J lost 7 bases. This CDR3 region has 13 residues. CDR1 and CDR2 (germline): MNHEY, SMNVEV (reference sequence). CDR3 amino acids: CASSMQGVGEQYF. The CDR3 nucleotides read TGTGCCAGCAGTATGCAGGGGGTGGGGGAGCAGTACTTC.

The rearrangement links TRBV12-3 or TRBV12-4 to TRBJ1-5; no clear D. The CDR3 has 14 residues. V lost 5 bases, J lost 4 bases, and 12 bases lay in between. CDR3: CASSPRSYNQPQHF. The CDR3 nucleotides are TGTGCCAGCAGTCCAAGATCTTATAATCAGCCCCAGCATTTT.